This entry is about one TCR beta chain. Its antigen is not identified. The record originates from a study of blood T cells in healthy people across ages. Overall study results and limits: Per million T cells, TCR beta diversity dropped roughly linearly as age increased.

Primers used in a second PCR of about 6 to 11 cycles were a sample-barcoded 5' primer and a J-beta primer mix. Each cDNA molecule was tagged by a template-switch adaptor that had 12 random nucleotides. TCRdb ran MiXCR on the 5' RACE reads and lists one entry per CDR3 protein. Among more than 650,000 distinct CDR3 sequences listed, 20% to 30% were seen once. The germline V and J ends were trimmed by 0 bases and 6 bases, with 16 bases remaining between them. Germline CDR1 LGHNA, CDR2 YNFKEQ. The CDR3 extends over 16 amino acids. The sample also formed part of further work on T cells of mothers and their children. From that paper: Detection of persistent microchimeric T cell clones did not occur.

This chain links TRBV4-2 with TRBJ2-3; D perhaps matches TRBD2 (5 bases). The specimen sequenced was blood. This sequence originates from a boy aged 5-17 years in good health. The CDR3 sequence is CASSQESNAEGDTQYF. CDR3 DNA sequence: TGTGCCAGCAGCCAAGAAAGCAACGCCGAGGGCGATACGCAGTATTTT.